This TCR beta chain came from a study of blood T cells in healthy people across ages. Together with a sample-barcoded 5' primer, a J-beta primer mix was included in a second PCR lasting roughly 6 to 12 cycles. Template switching added a 12-random-nucleotide identifier to every cDNA molecule. TCRdb fed the 5' RACE reads into MiXCR, producing one record per CDR3 protein. This table holds hundreds of thousands of distinct CDR3 sequences, around 21% found once. This clonotype was counted between two and nine times. Its antigen is still unknown. Study-wide points: Naive and antigen-experienced cells could not be conclusively compared, given unsorted PBMCs.

CDR3 size: 8 residues. The sample was blood. This clonotype was obtained from a man aged 70 or older in good health. This chain joins TRBV21-1 and TRBJ2-5. TRBV21-1 is classified as a pseudogene. The CDR3 loop is CASSNLYF. In DNA, the CDR3 is TGTGCCAGCAGCAACTTGTACTTC.